This passage covers 9 T cell receptor beta chains from one sample sequenced in a study of control samples from healthy donors and cancer patients. Profiling relied on immunoSEQ multiplex PCR, and the TCRdb table lists in-frame clones only, not all of them. The table lists about 31,000 clones, roughly 95% of them singletons, with 6.6% in the top ten. Material: blood. The receptors come from a man in his sixties in good health.

This clone has just one count. The rearrangement links TRBV5-6 to TRBJ1-2; D unclear. V gave up 1 base and J gave up 0 bases, with 7 bases separating them. The germline V gene encodes CDR1 SGHDT and CDR2 YYEEEE. This CDR3 has 14 amino acids. Here the CDR3 reads CASSLSRSNYGYTF. The CDR3 DNA reads as TGTGCCAGCAGCTTGTCGCGATCTAACTATGGCTACACCTTC.

The chain carries TRBV10-2 and TRBJ2-1; D is uncertain. From germline, CDR1 is WSHSY and CDR2 SAAADI. The CDR3 spans 15 residues. Trimming removed 5 bases at V and 0 bases at J, with 11 bases between. The CDR3: CASSMTVSSYNEQFF. The CDR3 bases are TGCGCCAGCAGTATGACGGTCAGCTCCTACAATGAGCAGTTCTTC.

The chain combines TRBV29-1 with TRBJ1-4, with D maybe TRBD1 (6 bases). Per germline, CDR1 SQVTM and CDR2 ANQGSEA. The CDR3 has 17 amino acids. Between the trimmed V and J ends, which lost 5 bases and 0 bases, there was a span of 19 bases. CDR3 in amino acids: CSVSLDSHPATNEKLFF. The CDR3 bases are TGCAGCGTTAGTTTGGACAGCCACCCCGCAACTAATGAAAAACTGTTTTTT.

The chain has TRBV18 and TRBJ2-7; possible D gene TRBD1, 6 bases. The germline gives CDR1 KGHSH, CDR2 LQKENI. Between the trimmed V and J ends, which lost 3 bases and 2 bases, there was a span of 11 bases. This CDR3 is built from 14 residues. The CDR3 DNA reads as TGTGCCAGCTCACCGGGACACTTAACCTACGAGCAGTACTTC. Protein: CASSPGHLTYEQYF.

This chain uses TRBV2 with TRBJ1-6; D might be TRBD1 (6 bases). The CDR3 is 15 residues long. Germline values: CDR1 SNHLY, CDR2 FYNNEI. Trimming pared 1 base from V and 7 bases from J, leaving 11 bases between. This chain's CDR3 is CASSEGTGRNSPLHF. CDR3 sequence (DNA): TGTGCCAGCAGTGAAGGAACAGGGAGGAATTCACCCCTCCACTTT.

The V call is TRBV3-1 (or the pseudogene TRBV3-2), the J call TRBJ2-3; D gene unclear. V dropped 2 bases and J dropped 2 bases, with 11 bases sitting between them. Germline V gene lookup returns CDR1 LGHDT and CDR2 YNNKEL (reference sequence). The CDR3 has 15 amino acids. The CDR3 loop reads CASSQPSDLTDTQYF. For the CDR3, the DNA is TGTGCCAGCAGCCAACCTTCCGACCTCACAGATACGCAGTATTTT.

V is TRBV7-6 and J is TRBJ2-5; D is perhaps TRBD2 (6 bases). Deletions cut 5 bases from V and 1 base from J, with 14 bases between. The CDR3 sequence is 15 residues long. The germline V gene has CDR1 SGHVS and CDR2 FNYEAQ. CDR3 sequence (DNA): TGTGCCAGCAGCCCCAGGGTGGGAGGCCAAGAGACCCAGTACTTC. This codes for CASSPRVGGQETQYF.

This clone has more than one count but fewer than ten. This chain joins TRBV5-1 and TRBJ2-3; D is undetermined. Between the trimmed V and J ends, which lost 2 bases and 4 bases, there was a span of 14 bases. Germline CDR1 and CDR2: SGHRS and YFSETQ. CDR3 size: 15 residues. CDR3 DNA: TGCGCCAGCAGCTTTTCAGGAACATCGGCAGATACGCAGTATTTT. This encodes CASSFSGTSADTQYF. Complete variable domain (other parts from reference TRBV5-1 and TRBJ2-3): KAGVTQTPRYLIKTRGQQVTLSCSPISGHRSVSWYQQTPGQGLQFLFEYFSETQRNKGNFPGRFSGRQFSNSRSEMNVSTLELGDSALYLCASSFSGTSADTQYFGPGTRLTVL.

The count of this clone is one. The rearrangement joins TRBV6-5 to TRBJ1-2, with 10 bases aligning to TRBD1. In germline, CDR1 is MNHEY, CDR2 SVGAGI. The CDR3 covers 15 residues. With V trimmed by 5 bases and J by 7 bases, 10 bases remained unmatched. CDR3 DNA: TGTGCCAGCAGTCTCCAGACAGGGGGCGCGGGTGGCTACACCTTC. This codes for CASSLQTGGAGGYTF.